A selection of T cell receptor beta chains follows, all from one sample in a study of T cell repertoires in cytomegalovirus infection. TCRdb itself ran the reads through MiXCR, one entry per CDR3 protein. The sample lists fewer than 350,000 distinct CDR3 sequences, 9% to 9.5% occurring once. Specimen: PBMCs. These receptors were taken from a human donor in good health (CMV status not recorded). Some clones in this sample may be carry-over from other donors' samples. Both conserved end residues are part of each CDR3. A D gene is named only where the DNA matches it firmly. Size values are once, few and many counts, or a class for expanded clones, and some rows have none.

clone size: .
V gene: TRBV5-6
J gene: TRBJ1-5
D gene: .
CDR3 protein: CASSLRSVGSNQPQHF
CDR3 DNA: TGTGCCAGCAGCTTGAGGTCGGTTGGGAGCAATCAGCCCCAGCATTTT

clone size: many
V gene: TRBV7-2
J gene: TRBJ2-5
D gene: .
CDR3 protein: CASSWKGISATQYF
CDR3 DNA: TGTGCCAGCAGCTGGAAGGGGATATCCGCGACCCAGTACTTC

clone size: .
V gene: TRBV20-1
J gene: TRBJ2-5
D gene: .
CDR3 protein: CSALPQGQETQYF
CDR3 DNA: TGCAGTGCTCTCCCGCAGGGCCAAGAGACCCAGTACTTC

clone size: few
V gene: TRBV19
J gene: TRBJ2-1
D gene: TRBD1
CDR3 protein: CASSIFGQGPTYNEQFF
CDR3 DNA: TGTGCCAGTAGTATTTTTGGACAGGGGCCTACCTACAATGAGCAGTTCTTC

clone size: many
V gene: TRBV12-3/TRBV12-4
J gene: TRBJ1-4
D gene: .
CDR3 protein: CASSKGQLETNEKLFF
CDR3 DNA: TGTGCCAGCAGTAAAGGACAGCTGGAAACTAATGAAAAACTGTTTTTT

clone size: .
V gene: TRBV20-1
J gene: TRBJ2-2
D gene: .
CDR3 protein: CSARDSFGTGELFF
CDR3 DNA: TGCAGTGCTAGGGACAGTTTTGGCACCGGGGAGCTGTTTTTT

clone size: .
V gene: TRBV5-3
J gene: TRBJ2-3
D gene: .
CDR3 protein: CASSPPGEANTDTQYF
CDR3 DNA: TGTGCCAGCAGCCCCCCCGGGGAGGCGAACACAGATACGCAGTATTTT

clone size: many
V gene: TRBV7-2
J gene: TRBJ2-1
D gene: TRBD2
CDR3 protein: CASRHGSGGGRYEQFF
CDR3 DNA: TGTGCCAGCCGCCACGGGAGCGGGGGGGGTCGATATGAGCAGTTCTTC

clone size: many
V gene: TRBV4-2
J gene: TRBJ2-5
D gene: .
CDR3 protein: CASSQDFPTVETQYF
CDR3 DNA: TGTGCCAGCAGCCAAGATTTCCCTACCGTAGAGACCCAGTACTTC

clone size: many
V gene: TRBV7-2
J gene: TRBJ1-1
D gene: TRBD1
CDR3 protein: CASSLRTGEAFF
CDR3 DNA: TGTGCCAGCAGCTTAAGGACAGGGGAGGCTTTCTTT

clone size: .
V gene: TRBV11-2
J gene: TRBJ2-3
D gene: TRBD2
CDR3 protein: CASSTRPGLAGGASTDTQYF
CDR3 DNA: TGTGCCAGCAGCACCCGTCCGGGACTAGCGGGGGGAGCTAGCACAGATACGCAGTATTTT

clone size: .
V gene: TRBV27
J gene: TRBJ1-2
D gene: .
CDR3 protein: CASTGRTGYGYTF
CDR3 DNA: TGTGCCAGCACAGGGAGGACGGGCTATGGCTACACCTTC

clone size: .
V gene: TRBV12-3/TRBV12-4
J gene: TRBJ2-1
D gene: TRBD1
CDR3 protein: CASRGQGASYNEQFF
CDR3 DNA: TGTGCCAGCAGGGGACAGGGGGCCTCCTACAATGAGCAGTTCTTC

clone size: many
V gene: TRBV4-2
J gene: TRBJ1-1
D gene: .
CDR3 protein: CASSSYDQVKPEAFF
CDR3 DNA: TGTGCCAGCAGCTCCTACGATCAGGTTAAACCCGAAGCTTTCTTT

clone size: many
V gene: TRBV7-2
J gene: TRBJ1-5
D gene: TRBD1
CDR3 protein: CASSLGLRQGGNQPQHF
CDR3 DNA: TGTGCCAGCAGCTTAGGGCTTAGGCAGGGGGGGAATCAGCCCCAGCATTTT

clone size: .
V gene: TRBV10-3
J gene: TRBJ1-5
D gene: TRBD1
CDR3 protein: CAINGDRGNQPQHF
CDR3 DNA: TGTGCCATCAATGGGGACAGGGGGAATCAGCCCCAGCATTTT

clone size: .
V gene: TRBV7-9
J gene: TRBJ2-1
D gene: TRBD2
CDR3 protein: CASSPTGAGLNEQFF
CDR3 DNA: TGTGCCAGCAGCCCGACCGGAGCGGGATTGAATGAGCAGTTCTTC

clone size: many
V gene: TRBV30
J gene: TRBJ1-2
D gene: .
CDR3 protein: CAWSSVGEYGYTF
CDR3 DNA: TGTGCCTGGAGTTCGGTTGGGGAATATGGCTACACCTTC

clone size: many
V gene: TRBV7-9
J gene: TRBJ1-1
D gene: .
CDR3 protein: CASSSDRMNTEAFF
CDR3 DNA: TGTGCCAGCAGCTCCGACAGAATGAACACTGAAGCTTTCTTT

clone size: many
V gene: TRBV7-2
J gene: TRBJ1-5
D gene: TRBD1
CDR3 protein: CASRMDRAGNQPQHF
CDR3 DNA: TGTGCCAGCAGAATGGACAGGGCGGGCAATCAGCCCCAGCATTTT

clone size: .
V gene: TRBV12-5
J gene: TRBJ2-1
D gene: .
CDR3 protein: CASGFRGGQEQFF
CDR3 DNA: TGTGCTAGTGGTTTCCGGGGGGGACAGGAGCAGTTCTTC

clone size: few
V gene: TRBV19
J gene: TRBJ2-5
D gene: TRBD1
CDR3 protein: CASSGRGQETQYF
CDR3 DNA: TGTGCCAGTAGTGGCAGGGGGCAAGAGACCCAGTACTTC